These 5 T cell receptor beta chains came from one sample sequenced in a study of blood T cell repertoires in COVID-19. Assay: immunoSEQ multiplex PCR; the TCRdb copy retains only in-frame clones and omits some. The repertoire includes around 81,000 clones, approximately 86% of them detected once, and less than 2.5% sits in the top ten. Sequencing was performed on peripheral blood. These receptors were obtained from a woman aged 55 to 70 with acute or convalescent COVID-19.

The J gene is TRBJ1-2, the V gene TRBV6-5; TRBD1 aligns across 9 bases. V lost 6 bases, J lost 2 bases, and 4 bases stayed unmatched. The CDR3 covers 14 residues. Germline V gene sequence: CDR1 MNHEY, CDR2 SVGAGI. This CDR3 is CASRGQGSNYGYTF. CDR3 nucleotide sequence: TGTGCCAGCAGAGGACAGGGGTCCAACTATGGCTACACCTTC.

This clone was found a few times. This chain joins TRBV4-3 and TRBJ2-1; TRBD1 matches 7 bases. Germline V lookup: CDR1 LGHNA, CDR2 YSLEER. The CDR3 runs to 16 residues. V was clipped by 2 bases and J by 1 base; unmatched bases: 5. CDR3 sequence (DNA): TGCGCCAGCAGCCAAAGTCAGGGGGTATCCTACAATGAGCAGTTCTTC. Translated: CASSQSQGVSYNEQFF.

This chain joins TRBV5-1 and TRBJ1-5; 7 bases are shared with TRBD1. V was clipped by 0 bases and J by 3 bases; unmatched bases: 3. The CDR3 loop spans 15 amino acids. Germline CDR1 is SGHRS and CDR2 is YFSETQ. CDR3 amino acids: CASSLEGTDNQPQHF. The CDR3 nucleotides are TGCGCCAGCAGCTTGGAAGGGACAGACAATCAGCCCCAGCATTTT.

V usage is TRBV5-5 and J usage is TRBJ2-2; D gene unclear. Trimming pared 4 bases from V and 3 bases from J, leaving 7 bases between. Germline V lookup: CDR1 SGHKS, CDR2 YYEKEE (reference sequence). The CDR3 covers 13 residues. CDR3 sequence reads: CASSPQYTGELFF. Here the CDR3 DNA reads TGTGCCAGCAGCCCTCAGTACACCGGGGAGCTGTTTTTT.

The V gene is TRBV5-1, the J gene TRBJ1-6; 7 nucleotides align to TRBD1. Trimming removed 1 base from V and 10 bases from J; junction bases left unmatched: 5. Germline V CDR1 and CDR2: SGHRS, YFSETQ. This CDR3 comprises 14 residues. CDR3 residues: CASSLRGGPSPLHF. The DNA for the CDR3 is TGCGCCAGCAGCTTGAGAGGGGGCCCCTCACCCCTCCACTTT.